This entry lists 5 T cell receptor beta chains sequenced from one sample in a study of T cells after somatic rescue of genetic block. Assay used: immunoSEQ multiplex PCR; TCRdb lists only in-frame clones, some missing. The sample lists approximately 65,000 clones; approximately 90% were seen once. Sequences were obtained from peripheral blood mononuclear cells (PBMCs). Receptors were obtained from a middle-aged man.

The CDR3 spells CASSLAAGRTEAFF. CDR3 nucleotide sequence: TGCGCCAGCAGCTTGGCCGCAGGGCGGACTGAAGCTTTCTTT. The chain couples TRBV5-1 to TRBJ1-1; perhaps TRBD1 as D (5 bases). Trimming removed 0 bases at V and 5 bases at J, with 11 bases between. The CDR3 has 14 residues. Germline V CDR1 and CDR2: SGHRS, YFSETQ.

The chain is built from TRBV7-6 and TRBJ2-5; the match to TRBD1 covers 8 bases. Losses at the gene ends were 5 bases for V and 11 bases for J; bases not matched to a gene: 13. Looked up from germline, CDR1 is SGHVS and CDR2 is FNYEAQ. The CDR3 runs 14 residues. The CDR3 nucleotides are TGTGCCAGCAGCCACGGACAGGGAGTGCGAGAGCAGTACTTC. This sequence encodes CASSHGQGVREQYF.

The CDR3 here is CASSFGQGYEKLFF. CDR3 nucleotides: TGTGCCAGCAGCTTTGGACAGGGGTATGAAAAACTGTTTTTT. The chain joins TRBV7-9 to TRBJ1-4; 9 bases align to TRBD1. This CDR3 region has 14 residues. CDR1 and CDR2 (germline): SEHNR, FQNEAQ (reference sequence). The J segment lost 6 bases and the V segment lost 3 bases, leaving 2 bases of the junction unmatched.

The gene calls are TRBV6-8 and TRBJ2-5; D might be TRBD2 (5 bases). Germline CDR1 reads MNHGY; CDR2 reads SAAAGT. This CDR3 is built from 14 residues. Trimming cost V 5 bases and J 3 bases, with 13 bases left between them. DNA of the CDR3: TGTGCCAGCAGTCCCCCGTCGGAGGAAGAGACCCAGTACTTC. Its translation: CASSPPSEEETQYF.

V usage is TRBV5-1 and J usage is TRBJ1-1; 7 bases align to TRBD1. The J segment lost 4 bases and the V segment lost 2 bases, leaving 2 bases of the junction unmatched. Germline values: CDR1 SGHRS, CDR2 YFSETQ. The CDR3 runs to 13 residues. The CDR3 DNA reads as TGCGCCAGCAGCTTCGACAGGGCCACTGAAGCTTTCTTT. Protein: CASSFDRATEAFF.